This entry concerns a single T cell receptor (beta chain). This CDR3 comprises 13 residues. Per the germline V gene, CDR1 is MNHEY and CDR2 is SMNVEV (reference sequence). V lost 6 bases and J lost 11; bases outside the gene matches: 7. This sample stems from a study of T cell clonotyping in hematopoietic cell transplantation. Clones were sequenced by immunoSEQ multiplex PCR, and TCRdb holds only the in-frame ones, with some missing. The data show some 30,000 clones, 80% to 95% seen once. The chain links TRBV27 to TRBJ1-5; 10 positions match TRBD1. The sample consisted of PBMCs, taken 100 days after allogeneic stem cell transplant. This TCR was recovered from a female patient in her fifties who had an allogeneic stem cell transplant from a related donor, so the T cells may come from the graft donor. Some clones in this sample may be carry-over from other donors' samples. This CDR3 reads CASSGQGVRAQHF. CDR3 bases: TGTGCCAGCAGCGGACAGGGGGTAAGAGCCCAGCATTTT.